These 2 T cell receptor beta chains share one sample of origin, sequenced in a study of regulatory T cells in long-lasting Graves disease. Time point defined: newly diagnosed GD, antithyroid drugs for less than 3 months. Extracted RNA from PBMCs served as the source of the TCR library. Arm-PCR with iRepertoire HTBI primers amplified the CDR3 regions for these TCR beta libraries. TCRdb recomputed calls from the multiplex PCR reads with MiXCR, one row per CDR3 protein. Of more than 300,000 distinct CDR3 sequences listed, around 15% are singletons. The sequencing used peripheral blood mononuclear cells (PBMCs), collected at new diagnosis, from a patient treated with antithyroid drugs. These TCRs come from a female donor with Graves disease.

This clonotype has at least ten counts. The chain combines TRBV12-3 or TRBV12-4 with TRBJ2-3, with TRBD2 identical over 12 bases. V lost 6 bases and J lost 1; bases outside the gene matches: 2. The CDR3 contains 15 residues. Here the CDR3 reads CASRRLAGGTDTQYF. DNA of the CDR3: TGTGCCAGCAGACGACTAGCGGGGGGCACAGATACGCAGTATTTT.

This clonotype was detected ten times or more. The CDR3 protein is CASSWGGPYEQYF. The CDR3 region has the DNA TGTGCCAGCAGTTGGGGGGGCCCCTACGAGCAGTACTTC. The rearrangement joins TRBV5-5 to TRBJ2-7; D may be TRBD2 (7 bases). CDR3 size: 13 residues. The germline V gene encodes CDR1 SGHKS and CDR2 YYEKEE (reference sequence). Trimming shortened V by 5 bases and J by 2 bases, and 11 bases separated the two germline ends.